This TCR beta chain was captured in a study of cytotoxic CD8 clonotypes in ibrutinib-treated CLL. TCRdb keeps only in-frame clones here, not all; method: immunoSEQ multiplex PCR. The repertoire holds 150,000 to 200,000 clones, with over 75% as singletons. Trimming took 1 base from V and 5 from J, leaving 3 bases between them. The CDR3 is 12 amino acids. Germline V lookup: CDR1 SGHAT, CDR2 FQNNGV. Specimen: PBMCs, collected at disease progression, from a patient treated with ibrutinib. The receptor was derived from a human donor with chronic lymphocytic leukemia. J is TRBJ1-5 and V is TRBV11-2; D ambiguous. Here the CDR3 DNA reads TGTGCCAGCAGCTTAGGCGATCAGCCCCAGCATTTT. As protein: CASSLGDQPQHF.